The 20 T cell receptor beta chains in this list originate from one sample, sequenced in a study of T cell repertoires in cytomegalovirus infection. TCRdb reprocessed the reads with MiXCR, giving one entry per CDR3 protein. Of about 260,000 distinct CDR3 sequences in the sample, roughly an eighth were seen once. Specimen: PBMCs. The receptors were sampled from a human donor in good health (CMV status not recorded). Some clones in this sample may be carry-over from other donors' samples.

This clonotype was picked up a small number of times. The CDR3 is CASRRTGILYEQYF. CDR3 coding DNA: TGTGCCAGCAGGAGGACGGGAATCCTCTACGAGCAGTACTTC. The genes are TRBV6-2 or TRBV6-3 and TRBJ2-7; the D gene is possibly TRBD2 (5 bases). V lost 6 bases and J lost 3, with 15 bases in between. From germline, CDR1 is MNHEY and CDR2 SVGEGT. This CDR3 contains 14 residues.

The table lists this clonotype with a few counts. The rearrangement joins TRBV29-1 to TRBJ2-5; 13 nucleotides line up with TRBD2. Germline V gene sequence: CDR1 SQVTM, CDR2 ANQGSEA. The V gene end was trimmed by 6 bases and the J gene end by 4 bases; junction bases not matched to a gene: 8. The length of the CDR3 is 15 residues. The CDR3 sequence is CSVRTSGGGGETQYF. CDR3 in DNA: TGCAGCGTAAGGACTAGCGGGGGCGGCGGAGAGACCCAGTACTTC.

This clonotype occurred many times. The chain's CDR3 is CSARAILAGLLEAGELFF. CDR3 DNA sequence: TGCAGTGCTAGAGCCATACTAGCGGGATTATTGGAGGCCGGGGAGCTGTTTTTT. V usage is TRBV20-1 and J usage is TRBJ2-2, with TRBD2 identical over 10 bases. CDR3 length: 18 residues. Trimming took 1 base from V and 6 from J; bases not matched to a gene: 14. Germline CDR1 reads DFQATT; CDR2 reads SNEGSKA (reference sequence).

This clonotype was seen at least ten times. The V gene is TRBV7-8, the J gene TRBJ2-7, with 7 positions matching TRBD1. CDR1 and CDR2 (germline): SGHVS, FQNEAQ. Trimming removed 4 bases from V and 2 bases from J; junction bases left unmatched: 5. This CDR3 contains 14 residues. This CDR3 reads CASSSSGQPYEQYF. The CDR3 nucleotides read TGTGCCAGCAGCTCATCGGGACAGCCCTACGAGCAGTACTTC.

Written as DNA, the CDR3 is TGTGCCAGCAGGGACACTAGCGGGAGTGGTGCAGATACGCAGTATTTT. Translation gives CASRDTSGSGADTQYF. The rearrangement links TRBV28 to TRBJ2-3, with 11 bases aligning to TRBD2. V trimming: 6 bases; J trimming: 4 bases; junction bases outside the gene matches: 9. The CDR3 contains 16 residues. Germline assignment: CDR1 MDHEN and CDR2 SYDVKM.

This clonotype was counted at least ten times. The chain joins TRBV7-8 to TRBJ1-2, with TRBD1 identical over 9 bases. Germline V gives CDR1 SGHVS, CDR2 FQNEAQ. The CDR3 loop spans 15 amino acids. Trimming cost V 6 bases and J 6 bases; bases outside gene matches: 11. This CDR3 reads CASSDSPTGGHGYTF. CDR3 in DNA: TGTGCCAGCAGTGATTCCCCCACAGGGGGCCATGGCTACACCTTC.

In this sample, this clonotype turned up a few times. The V and J genes are TRBV7-9 and TRBJ1-1; a possible D gene is TRBD1 (6 bases). Germline CDR1 reads SEHNR; CDR2 reads FQNEAQ (reference sequence). CDR3 size: 13 residues. Trimming took off 5 bases at V and 4 bases at J, with 11 bases between the two ends. CDR3 residues: CASSRGQSTEAFF. The CDR3 DNA sequence: TGTGCCAGCAGCCGGGGGCAGTCCACTGAAGCTTTCTTT. The entire variable domain, with the rest obtained from reference TRBV7-9 and TRBJ1-1, is as follows: DTGVSQNPRHKITKRGQNVTFRCDPISEHNRLYWYRQTLGQGPEFLTYFQNEAQLEKSRLLSDRFSAERPKGSFSTLEIQRTEQGDSAMYLCASSRGQSTEAFFGQGTRLTVV.

This clonotype was detected ten times or more. An end of the junction differs from the germline gene, which may be a read error. The chain recombines TRBV20-1 with TRBJ1-1; D unresolved. The CDR3 has 13 amino acids. CDR1 and CDR2 (germline): DFQATT, SNEGSKA (reference sequence). The CDR3 coding sequence is TGTTCAACATTTAAGGATCTGAACACTGAAGCTTTCTTT. Protein product: CSTFKDLNTEAFF.

This clonotype was counted at least ten times. The genes are TRBV7-2 and TRBJ2-2, with TRBD2 identical over 11 bases. Germline-derived CDR1 and CDR2 are SGHTA and FQGNSA. After removal of 3 bases from V and 4 bases from J, the junction contained 4 bases not matched to a gene. The CDR3 contains 16 residues. The CDR3 DNA sequence: TGTGCCAGCAGCTTTATAGCGGGAGGGGGCACCGGGGAGCTGTTTTTT. Translating it yields CASSFIAGGGTGELFF.

This clonotype appeared a few times. One end of the junction does not line up with germline, which may come from a read error. This sequence joins TRBV7-7 and TRBJ2-2; tentative D call: TRBD2 (7 bases). Germline CDR1 reads SSHAT; CDR2 reads FNYEAQ (reference sequence). The CDR3 runs 15 residues. The CDR3 nucleotides are TGTGCTAGCAGGCAGGGGACTAAGGACACCGGGGAGCTGTTTTTT. The encoded protein is CASRQGTKDTGELFF.

Many counts were recorded for this clonotype. J is TRBJ1-2 and V is TRBV28; 9 bases line up with TRBD1. V shed 6 bases, J shed 6 bases, and the junction held 11 bases outside the gene matches. Germline V gives CDR1 MDHEN, CDR2 SYDVKM. The CDR3 contains 15 residues. CDR3 residues: CASSIPGQGTHGYTF. Here the CDR3 DNA reads TGTGCCAGCAGCATTCCTGGACAGGGGACCCATGGCTACACCTTC.

This clonotype has ten or more counts. The J gene is TRBJ2-3, the V gene TRBV28, with 16 bases fitting TRBD2. The CDR3 has 15 residues. Germline-derived CDR1 and CDR2 are MDHEN and SYDVKM. V shed 8 bases and J 5 bases; nucleotides not matched to a gene: 4. The CDR3 DNA is TGTGCCAGCGGGGGACTAGCGGGAGGGATAGATACGCAGTATTTT. It translates to CASGGLAGGIDTQYF.

The J gene is TRBJ1-1, the V gene TRBV14; 7 bases agree with TRBD1. The length of the CDR3 is 14 residues. The V and J ends lost 4 bases and 3 bases, in that order; junction bases with no gene match: 5. The V gene's germline CDR1 is SGHDN and CDR2 FVKESK. The CDR3 loop reads CASSRTGTHTEAFF. The CDR3 DNA reads TGTGCCAGCAGCCGGACAGGAACTCACACTGAAGCTTTCTTT.

This chain uses TRBV14 with TRBJ2-5; possible D gene TRBD1, 6 bases. V was trimmed by 3 bases and J by 5 bases, leaving 13 bases between them. Per germline, CDR1 SGHDN and CDR2 FVKESK. The CDR3 contains 14 residues. The CDR3 coding sequence is TGTGCCAGCAGCCAGACAGGAAGCCAGGAGACCCAGTACTTC. Its protein product is CASSQTGSQETQYF.

This clonotype was counted only a few times. The V and J genes are TRBV2 and TRBJ2-7; 7 nucleotides match TRBD1. This CDR3 is 14 amino acids long. The V gene end was trimmed by 4 bases and the J gene end by 5 bases; junction bases not matched to a gene: 8. Germline-derived CDR1 and CDR2 are SNHLY and FYNNEI. CDR3 residues: CASSGRDSRDEQYF. The DNA of the CDR3 is TGTGCCAGCAGTGGTAGGGACAGCCGAGACGAGCAGTACTTC.

This clonotype was detected many times. The V gene is TRBV7-2, the J gene TRBJ2-7; TRBD2 matches 9 bases. The CDR3 extends over 16 amino acids. V was pared by 3 bases and J by 5 bases, with 11 bases of the junction left unmatched. The germline CDR1 and CDR2 sequences are SGHTA and FQGNSA. As DNA, the CDR3 is TGTGCCAGCAGCTTCAGTCTAGCGGGGACCCGCCACGAGCAGTACTTC. Amino acids: CASSFSLAGTRHEQYF.

This clonotype occurred a few times. The rearrangement joins TRBV25-1 to TRBJ2-1; D possibly corresponds to TRBD2 (5 bases). The CDR3 loop spans 15 amino acids. Germline CDR1 reads MGHDK; CDR2 reads SYGVNS. Trimming removed 1 base from V and 7 bases from J, with 14 bases in between. CDR3 sequence reads: CASSESRGSINEQFF. The CDR3 DNA sequence: TGTGCCAGCAGTGAATCCCGGGGATCGATTAATGAGCAGTTCTTC.

This clonotype appeared many times. The CDR3: CASSVRRPGHMNTEAFF. CDR3 nucleotides: TGCGCCAGCAGTGTACGGCGGCCGGGACATATGAACACTGAAGCTTTCTTT. This chain links TRBV10-2 with TRBJ1-1; D is perhaps TRBD1 (6 bases). This CDR3 spans 17 amino acids. Trimming took off 4 bases at V and 0 bases at J, with 18 bases between the two ends. Germline CDR1 reads WSHSY; CDR2 reads SAAADI.

This clonotype was found many times. The chain uses TRBV7-9 and TRBJ2-7; 11 bases fit TRBD1. Per germline, CDR1 SEHNR and CDR2 FQNEAQ (reference sequence). The CDR3 extends over 17 amino acids. Trimming at V came to 5 bases and at J to 1 base, leaving 10 bases not matched to a gene. CDR3 sequence (DNA): TGTGCCAGCAGCCGGACAGGGGGCTCCAGGCTTTCCTACGAGCAGTACTTC. Protein product: CASSRTGGSRLSYEQYF.

In its sample, this clonotype was seen a few times. The rearrangement joins TRBV7-9 to TRBJ1-2; D call uncertain. Trimming removed 3 bases from V and 8 bases from J, with 10 bases in between. CDR1 and CDR2 (germline): SEHNR, FQNEAQ (reference sequence). The CDR3 totals 12 residues. CDR3 nucleotides: TGTGCCAGCAGCTTCGCGGGCTGGGGCTACACCTTC. Residues: CASSFAGWGYTF.